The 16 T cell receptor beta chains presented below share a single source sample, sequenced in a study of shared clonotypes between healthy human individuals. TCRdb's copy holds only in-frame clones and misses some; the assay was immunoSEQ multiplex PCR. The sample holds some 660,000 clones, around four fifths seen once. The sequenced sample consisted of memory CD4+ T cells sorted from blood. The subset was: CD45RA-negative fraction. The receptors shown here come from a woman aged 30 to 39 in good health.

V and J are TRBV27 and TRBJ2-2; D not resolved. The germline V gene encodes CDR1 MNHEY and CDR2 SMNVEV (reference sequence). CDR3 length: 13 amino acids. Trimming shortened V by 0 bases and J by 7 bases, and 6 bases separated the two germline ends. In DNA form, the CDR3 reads TGTGCCAGCAGTTTATCGGGAATCGGGGAGCTGTTTTTT. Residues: CASSLSGIGELFF.

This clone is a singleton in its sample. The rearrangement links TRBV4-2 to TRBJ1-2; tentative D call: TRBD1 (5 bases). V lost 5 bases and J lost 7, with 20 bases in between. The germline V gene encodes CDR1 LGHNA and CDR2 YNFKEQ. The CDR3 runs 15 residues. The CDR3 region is CASSAPPGRVLGYTF. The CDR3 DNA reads TGTGCCAGCAGCGCCCCGCCGGGCAGGGTTCTTGGCTACACCTTC.

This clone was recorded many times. The CDR3 DNA follows: TGTGCCAGCAGCCAAGGGAACACAAGGAGAGCTTTCTTT. Translation gives CASSQGNTRRAFF. This rearrangement joins TRBV14 to TRBJ1-1; no definite D call. In germline, CDR1 is SGHDN, CDR2 FVKESK. Deletions cut 1 base from V and 10 bases from J, with 13 bases between. The CDR3 runs to 13 residues.

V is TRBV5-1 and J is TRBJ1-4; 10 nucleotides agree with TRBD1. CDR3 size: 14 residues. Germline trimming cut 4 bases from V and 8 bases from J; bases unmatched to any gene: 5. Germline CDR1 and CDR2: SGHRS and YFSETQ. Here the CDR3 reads CASSPGQGGEKLFF. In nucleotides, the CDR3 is TGCGCCAGCAGCCCTGGACAGGGGGGCGAAAAACTGTTTTTT. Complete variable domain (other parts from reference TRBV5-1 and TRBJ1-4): KAGVTQTPRYLIKTRGQQVTLSCSPISGHRSVSWYQQTPGQGLQFLFEYFSETQRNKGNFPGRFSGRQFSNSRSEMNVSTLELGDSALYLCASSPGQGGEKLFFGSGTQLSVL.

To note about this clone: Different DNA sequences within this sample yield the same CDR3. The CDR3 DNA sequence: TGTGCCAGCAGCTTAGGACATCCGAGCACAGATACGCAGTATTTT. It yields the protein CASSLGHPSTDTQYF. V gene TRBV7-2 combines with J gene TRBJ2-3; D call uncertain. Germline V CDR1 and CDR2: SGHTA, FQGNSA. The CDR3 length is 15 residues. V was trimmed by 1 base and J by 0 bases, leaving 8 bases between them.

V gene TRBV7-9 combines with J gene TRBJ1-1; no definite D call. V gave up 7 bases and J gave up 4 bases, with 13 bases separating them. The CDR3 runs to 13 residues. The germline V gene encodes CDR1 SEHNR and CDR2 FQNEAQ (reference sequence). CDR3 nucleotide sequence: TGTGCCAGCATCCAGGCATCGGGCACTGAAGCTTTCTTT. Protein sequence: CASIQASGTEAFF.

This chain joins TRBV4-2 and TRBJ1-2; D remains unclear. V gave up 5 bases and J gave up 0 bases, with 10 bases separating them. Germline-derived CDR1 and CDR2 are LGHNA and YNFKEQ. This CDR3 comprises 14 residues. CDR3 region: CASSKLTSNYGYTF. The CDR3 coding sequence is TGTGCCAGCAGCAAATTAACTTCTAACTATGGCTACACCTTC.

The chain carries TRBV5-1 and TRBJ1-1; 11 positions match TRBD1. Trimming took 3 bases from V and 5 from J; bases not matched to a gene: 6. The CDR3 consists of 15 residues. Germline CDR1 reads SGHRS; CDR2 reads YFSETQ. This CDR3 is CASSSSGTGGTEAFF. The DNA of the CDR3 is TGCGCCAGCAGCTCATCCGGGACAGGGGGAACTGAAGCTTTCTTT. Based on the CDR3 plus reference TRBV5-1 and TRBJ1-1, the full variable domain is KAGVTQTPRYLIKTRGQQVTLSCSPISGHRSVSWYQQTPGQGLQFLFEYFSETQRNKGNFPGRFSGRQFSNSRSEMNVSTLELGDSALYLCASSSSGTGGTEAFFGQGTRLTVV.

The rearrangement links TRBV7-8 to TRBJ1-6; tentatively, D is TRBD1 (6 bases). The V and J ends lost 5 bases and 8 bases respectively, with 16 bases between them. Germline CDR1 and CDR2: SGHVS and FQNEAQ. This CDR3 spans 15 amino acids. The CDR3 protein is CASSPIGRGDSPLHF. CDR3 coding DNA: TGTGCCAGCAGCCCTATCGGCAGGGGAGATTCACCCCTCCACTTT.

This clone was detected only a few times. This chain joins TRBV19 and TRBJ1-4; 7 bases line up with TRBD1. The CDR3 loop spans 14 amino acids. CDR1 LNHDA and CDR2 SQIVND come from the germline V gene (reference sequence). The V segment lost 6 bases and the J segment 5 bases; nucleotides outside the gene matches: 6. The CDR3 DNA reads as TGTGCCAGTAGCGAACAGGGGCTAAATGAAAAACTGTTTTTT. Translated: CASSEQGLNEKLFF. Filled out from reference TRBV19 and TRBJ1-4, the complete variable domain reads DGGITQSPKYLFRKEGQNVTLSCEQNLNHDAMYWYRQDPGQGLRLIYYSQIVNDFQKGDIAEGYSVSREKKESFPLTVTSAQKNPTAFYLCASSEQGLNEKLFFGSGTQLSVL.

The CDR3 nucleotides are TGCAGCTCCGGGAGGGTCAGGGGAACTGAAGCTTTCTTT. It is translated as CSSGRVRGTEAFF. V gene TRBV29-1 combines with J gene TRBJ1-1, with D perhaps TRBD1 (6 bases). V lost 8 bases and J lost 5, with 18 bases in between. Germline CDR1 SQVTM, CDR2 ANQGSEA. This CDR3 region has 13 residues.

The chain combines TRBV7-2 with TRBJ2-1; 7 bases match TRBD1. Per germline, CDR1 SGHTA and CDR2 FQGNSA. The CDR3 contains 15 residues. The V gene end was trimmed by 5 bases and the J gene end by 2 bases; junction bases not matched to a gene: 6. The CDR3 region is CASSRQGITYNEQFF. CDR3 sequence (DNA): TGTGCCAGCAGCCGACAGGGCATAACCTACAATGAGCAGTTCTTC. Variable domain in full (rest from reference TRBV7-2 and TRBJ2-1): GAGVSQSPSNKVTEKGKDVELRCDPISGHTALYWYRQSLGQGLEFLIYFQGNSAPDKSGLPSDRFSAERTGGSVSTLTIQRTQQEDSAVYLCASSRQGITYNEQFFGPGTRLTVL.

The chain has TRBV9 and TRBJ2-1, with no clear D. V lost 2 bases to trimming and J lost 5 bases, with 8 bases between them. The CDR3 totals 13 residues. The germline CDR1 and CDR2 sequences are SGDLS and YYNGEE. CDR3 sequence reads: CASSVGVDNEQFF. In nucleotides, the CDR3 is TGTGCCAGCAGCGTTGGGGTTGACAATGAGCAGTTCTTC. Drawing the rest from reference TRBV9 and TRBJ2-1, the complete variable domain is DSGVTQTPKHLITATGQRVTLRCSPRSGDLSVYWYQQSLDQGLQFLIQYYNGEERAKGNILERFSAQQFPDLHSELNLSSLELGDSALYFCASSVGVDNEQFFGPGTRLTVL.

The CDR3 loop reads CASSLDREIGYTF. Written as DNA, the CDR3 is TGTGCCAGTAGTCTGGACAGGGAAATCGGCTACACCTTC. The rearrangement joins TRBV19 to TRBJ1-2; 8 nucleotides line up with TRBD1. V lost 5 bases to trimming and J lost 8 bases; unmatched junction nucleotides: 7. The CDR3 loop spans 13 amino acids. Germline values: CDR1 LNHDA, CDR2 SQIVND (reference sequence). Full variable domain (outside the CDR3, taken from reference TRBV19 and TRBJ1-2): DGGITQSPKYLFRKEGQNVTLSCEQNLNHDAMYWYRQDPGQGLRLIYYSQIVNDFQKGDIAEGYSVSREKKESFPLTVTSAQKNPTAFYLCASSLDREIGYTFGSGTRLTVV.

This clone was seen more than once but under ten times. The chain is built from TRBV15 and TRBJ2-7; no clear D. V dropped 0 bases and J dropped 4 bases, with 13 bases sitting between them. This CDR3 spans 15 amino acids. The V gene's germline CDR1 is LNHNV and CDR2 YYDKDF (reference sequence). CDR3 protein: CATSRDLTERYEQYF. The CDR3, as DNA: TGTGCCACCAGCAGAGATCTAACGGAGAGGTACGAGCAGTACTTC.

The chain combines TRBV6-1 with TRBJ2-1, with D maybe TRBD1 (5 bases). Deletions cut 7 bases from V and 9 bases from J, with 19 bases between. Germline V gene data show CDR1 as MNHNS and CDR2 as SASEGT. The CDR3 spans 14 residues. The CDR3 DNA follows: TGTGCCAGCACAACAGGAGCCACATTGGGTGAGCAGTTCTTC. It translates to CASTTGATLGEQFF.